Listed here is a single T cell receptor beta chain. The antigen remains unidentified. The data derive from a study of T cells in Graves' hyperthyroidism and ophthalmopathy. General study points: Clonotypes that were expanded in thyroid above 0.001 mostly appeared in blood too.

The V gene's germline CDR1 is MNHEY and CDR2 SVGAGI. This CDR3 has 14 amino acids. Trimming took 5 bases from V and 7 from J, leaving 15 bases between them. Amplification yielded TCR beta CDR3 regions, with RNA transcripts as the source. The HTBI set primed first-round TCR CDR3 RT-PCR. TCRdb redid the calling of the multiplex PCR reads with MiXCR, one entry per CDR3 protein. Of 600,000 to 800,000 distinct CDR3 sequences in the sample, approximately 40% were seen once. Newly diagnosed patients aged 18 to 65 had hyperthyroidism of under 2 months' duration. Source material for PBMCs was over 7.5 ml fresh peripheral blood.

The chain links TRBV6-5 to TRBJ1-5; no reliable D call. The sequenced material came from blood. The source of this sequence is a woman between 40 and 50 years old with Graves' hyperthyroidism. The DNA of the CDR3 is TGTGCCAGCAGTCCCGACGGGGTCGGACAGCCCCAGCATTTT. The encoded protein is CASSPDGVGQPQHF.